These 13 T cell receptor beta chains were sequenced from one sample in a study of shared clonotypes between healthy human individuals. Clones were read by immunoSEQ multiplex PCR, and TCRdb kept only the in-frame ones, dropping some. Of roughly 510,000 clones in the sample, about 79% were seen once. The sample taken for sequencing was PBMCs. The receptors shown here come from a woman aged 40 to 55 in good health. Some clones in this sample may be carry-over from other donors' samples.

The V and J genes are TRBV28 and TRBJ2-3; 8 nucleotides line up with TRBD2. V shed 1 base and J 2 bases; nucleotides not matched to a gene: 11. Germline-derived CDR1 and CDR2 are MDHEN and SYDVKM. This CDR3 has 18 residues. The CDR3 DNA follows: TGTGCCAGCAGTTTATTACTAGCGGCTACGACGATCACAGATACGCAGTATTTT. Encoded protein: CASSLLLAATTITDTQYF.

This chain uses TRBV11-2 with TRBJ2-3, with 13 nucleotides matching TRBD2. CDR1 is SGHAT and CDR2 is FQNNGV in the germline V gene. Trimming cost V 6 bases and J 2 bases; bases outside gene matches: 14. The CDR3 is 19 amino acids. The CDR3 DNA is TGTGCCAGCAGGCGACCCGGGACTAGCGGGAATCGGGCCACAGATACGCAGTATTTT. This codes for CASRRPGTSGNRATDTQYF.

The CDR3 bases are TGTGCCAGCAGCTTATCCGAGGGCGGAGGATATGGCTACACCTTC. Amino acids: CASSLSEGGGYGYTF. The genes are TRBV7-6 and TRBJ1-2; no definite D call. The CDR3 consists of 15 residues. The V gene's germline CDR1 is SGHVS and CDR2 FNYEAQ. V was cut by 2 bases and J by 5 bases, with 15 bases left in between.

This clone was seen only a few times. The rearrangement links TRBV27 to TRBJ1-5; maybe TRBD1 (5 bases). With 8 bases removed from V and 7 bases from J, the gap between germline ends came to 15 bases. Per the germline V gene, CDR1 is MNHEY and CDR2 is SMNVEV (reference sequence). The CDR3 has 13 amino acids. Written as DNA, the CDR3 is TGTGCCAGCTCCCTCGAGGGGAGACAGCCCCAGCATTTT. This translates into CASSLEGRQPQHF.

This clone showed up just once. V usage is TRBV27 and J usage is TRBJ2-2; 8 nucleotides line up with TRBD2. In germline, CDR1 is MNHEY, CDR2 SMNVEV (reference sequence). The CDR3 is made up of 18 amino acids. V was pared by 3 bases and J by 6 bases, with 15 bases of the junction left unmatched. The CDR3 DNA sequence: TGTGCCAGCAGTTTGGAACCTAGGGGACGGGAGGGCCCCGGGGAGCTGTTTTTT. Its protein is CASSLEPRGREGPGELFF.

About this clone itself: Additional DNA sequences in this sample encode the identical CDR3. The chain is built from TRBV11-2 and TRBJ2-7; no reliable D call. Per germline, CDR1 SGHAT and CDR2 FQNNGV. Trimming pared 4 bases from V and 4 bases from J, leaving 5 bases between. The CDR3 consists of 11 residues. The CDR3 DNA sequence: TGTGCCAGCAGCTCCTTTTACGAGCAGTACTTC. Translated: CASSSFYEQYF.

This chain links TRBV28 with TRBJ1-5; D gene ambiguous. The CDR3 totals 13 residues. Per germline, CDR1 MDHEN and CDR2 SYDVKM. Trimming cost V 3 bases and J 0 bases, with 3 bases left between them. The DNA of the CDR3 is TGTGCCAGCAGTTTTGATAGCAATCAGCCCCAGCATTTT. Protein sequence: CASSFDSNQPQHF.

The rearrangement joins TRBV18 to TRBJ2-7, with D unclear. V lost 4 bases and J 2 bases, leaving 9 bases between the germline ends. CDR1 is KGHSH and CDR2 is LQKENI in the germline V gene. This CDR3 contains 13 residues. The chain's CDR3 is CASSLTEAYEQYF. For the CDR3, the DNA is TGTGCCAGCTCACTAACAGAGGCCTACGAGCAGTACTTC.

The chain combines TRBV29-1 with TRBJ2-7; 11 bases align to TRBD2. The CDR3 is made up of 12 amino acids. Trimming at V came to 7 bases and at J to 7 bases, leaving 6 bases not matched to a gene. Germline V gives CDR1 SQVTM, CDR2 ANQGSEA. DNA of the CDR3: TGCAGCGGCGCGACTAGCGGGGATGAGCAGTACTTC. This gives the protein CSGATSGDEQYF.

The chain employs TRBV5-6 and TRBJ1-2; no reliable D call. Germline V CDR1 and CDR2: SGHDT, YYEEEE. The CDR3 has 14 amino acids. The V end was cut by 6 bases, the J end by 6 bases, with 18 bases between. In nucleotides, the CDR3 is TGTGCCAGCACCACCGACCGGGGTTGGGATGGCTACACCTTC. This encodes CASTTDRGWDGYTF.

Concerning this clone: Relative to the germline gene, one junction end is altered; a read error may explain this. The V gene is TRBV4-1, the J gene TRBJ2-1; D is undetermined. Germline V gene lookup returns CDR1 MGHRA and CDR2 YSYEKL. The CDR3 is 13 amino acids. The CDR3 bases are TGTGCCAGCAGCCGTTTTACAGTCAATGAGCAGTTCTTC. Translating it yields CASSRFTVNEQFF.

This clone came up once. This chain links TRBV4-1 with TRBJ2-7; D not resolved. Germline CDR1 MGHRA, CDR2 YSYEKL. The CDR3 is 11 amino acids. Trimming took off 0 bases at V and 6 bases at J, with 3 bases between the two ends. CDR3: CASSQDGEQYF. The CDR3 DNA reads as TGCGCCAGCAGCCAAGACGGCGAGCAGTACTTC.

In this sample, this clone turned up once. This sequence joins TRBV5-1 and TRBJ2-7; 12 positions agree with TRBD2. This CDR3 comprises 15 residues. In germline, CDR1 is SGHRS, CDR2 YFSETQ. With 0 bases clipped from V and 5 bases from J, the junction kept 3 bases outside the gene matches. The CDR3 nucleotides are TGCGCCAGCAGCTTGGGACTAGCGGGAGAGGACGAGCAGTACTTC. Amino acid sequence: CASSLGLAGEDEQYF.